The rows below give T cell receptor beta chains drawn from one sample of a study of blood T cell repertoires in COVID-19. Data came from immunoSEQ multiplex PCR; TCRdb stores just in-frame clones and leaves some out. Altogether around 240,000 clones are present, just under 85% being singletons, with the ten largest covering around 1.9%. The sample consisted of peripheral blood. These receptors all stem from a woman older than 75 with acute or convalescent COVID-19. Both conserved end residues are trimmed from each CDR3. Not every row has a clone size; where given, it reads once, few, many or a size class.

abundance | v_gene | CDR3aa
- | TRBV18 | ASHAELNQPQH
- | TRBV6-2/TRBV6-3 | ASSPGGSPSGELF
- | TRBV11-2 | ASSAGTALQH
- | TRBV5-6 | ASSSRDTSGNTIY
- | TRBV6-5 | ASSYRGSYEQY
few | TRBV5-5 | ASSGTGTSGGTDTQY
- | TRBV28 | ASSPTATYSGSYNEQF
- | TRBV15 | ATSRDRGVGYEQY
- | TRBV7-8 | ASSFGHWANTGELF
- | TRBV19 | ASRDDRGRNQPQH
- | TRBV28 | ASSLWAGGPNEQF
- | TRBV11-2 | ASSLGQGSREQY
- | TRBV5-6 | ASSLTGAPYIQY
- | TRBV4-2 | ASSQGQVETDTQY
- | TRBV5-4 | ASSLQGITDTQY
- | TRBV6-6 | ASSRDRDEKLF